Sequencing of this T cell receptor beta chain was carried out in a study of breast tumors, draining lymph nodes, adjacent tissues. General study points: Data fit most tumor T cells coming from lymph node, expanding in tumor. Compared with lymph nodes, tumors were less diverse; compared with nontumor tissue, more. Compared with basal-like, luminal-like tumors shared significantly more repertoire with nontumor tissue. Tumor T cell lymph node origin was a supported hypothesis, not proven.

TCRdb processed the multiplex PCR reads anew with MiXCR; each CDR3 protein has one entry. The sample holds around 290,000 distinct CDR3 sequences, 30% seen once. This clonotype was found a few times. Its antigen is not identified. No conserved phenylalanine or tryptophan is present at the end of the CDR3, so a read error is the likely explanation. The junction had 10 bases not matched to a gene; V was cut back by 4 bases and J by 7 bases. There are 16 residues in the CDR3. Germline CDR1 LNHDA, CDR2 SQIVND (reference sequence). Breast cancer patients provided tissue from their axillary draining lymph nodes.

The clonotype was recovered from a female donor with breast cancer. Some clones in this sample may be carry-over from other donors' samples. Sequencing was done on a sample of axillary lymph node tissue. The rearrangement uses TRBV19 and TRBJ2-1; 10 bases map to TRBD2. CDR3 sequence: CASSSLAGVDWNEQFS. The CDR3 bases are TGTGCCAGTAGTAGTCTAGCGGGAGTGGATTGGAATGAGCAGTTCTCC.